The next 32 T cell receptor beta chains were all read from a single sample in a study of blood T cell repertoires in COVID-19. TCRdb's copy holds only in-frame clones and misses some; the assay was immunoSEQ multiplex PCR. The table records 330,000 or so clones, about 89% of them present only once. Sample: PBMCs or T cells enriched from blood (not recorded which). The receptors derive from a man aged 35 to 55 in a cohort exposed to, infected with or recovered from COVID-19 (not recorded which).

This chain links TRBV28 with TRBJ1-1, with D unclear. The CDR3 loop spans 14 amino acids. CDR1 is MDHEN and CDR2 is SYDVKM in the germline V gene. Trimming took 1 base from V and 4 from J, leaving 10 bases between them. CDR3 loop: CASSLSQRSTEAFF. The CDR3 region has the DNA TGTGCCAGCAGTTTATCGCAAAGGAGCACTGAAGCTTTCTTT. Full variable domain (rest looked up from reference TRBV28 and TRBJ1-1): DVKVTQSSRYLVKRTGEKVFLECVQDMDHENMFWYRQDPGLGLRLIYFSYDVKMKEKGDIPEGYSVSREKKERFSLILESASTNQTSMYLCASSLSQRSTEAFFGQGTRLTVV.

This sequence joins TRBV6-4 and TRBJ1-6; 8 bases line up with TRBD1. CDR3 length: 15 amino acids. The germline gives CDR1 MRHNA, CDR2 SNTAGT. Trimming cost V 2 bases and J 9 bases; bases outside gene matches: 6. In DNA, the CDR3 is TGTGCCAGCAGTGACCAGGGGGCAGGAGGTTCACCCCTCCACTTT. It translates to CASSDQGAGGSPLHF.

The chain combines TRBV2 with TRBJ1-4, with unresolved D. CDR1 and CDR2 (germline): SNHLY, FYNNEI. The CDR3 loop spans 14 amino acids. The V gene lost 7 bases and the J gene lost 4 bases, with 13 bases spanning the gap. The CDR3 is CASKSPVVNEKLFF. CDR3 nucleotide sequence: TGTGCCAGCAAAAGTCCGGTGGTTAATGAAAAACTGTTTTTT. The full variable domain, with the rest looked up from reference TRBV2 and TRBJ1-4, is EPEVTQTPSHQVTQMGQEVILRCVPISNHLYFYWYRQILGQKVEFLVSFYNNEISEKSEIFDDQFSVERPDGSNFTLKIRSTKLEDSAMYFCASKSPVVNEKLFFGSGTQLSVL.

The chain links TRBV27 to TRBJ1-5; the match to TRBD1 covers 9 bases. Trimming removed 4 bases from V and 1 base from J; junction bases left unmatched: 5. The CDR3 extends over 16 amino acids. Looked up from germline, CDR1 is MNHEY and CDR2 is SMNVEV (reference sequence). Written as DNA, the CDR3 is TGTGCCAGCAGTTCTGGGACAGGGAGAAGCAATCAGCCCCAGCATTTT. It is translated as CASSSGTGRSNQPQHF.

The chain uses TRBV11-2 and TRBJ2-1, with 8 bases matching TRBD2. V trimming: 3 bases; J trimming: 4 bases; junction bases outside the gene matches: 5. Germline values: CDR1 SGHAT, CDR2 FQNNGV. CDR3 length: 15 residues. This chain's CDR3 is CASSFVAGPYNEQFF. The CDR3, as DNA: TGTGCCAGCAGCTTCGTAGCGGGACCTTACAATGAGCAGTTCTTC.

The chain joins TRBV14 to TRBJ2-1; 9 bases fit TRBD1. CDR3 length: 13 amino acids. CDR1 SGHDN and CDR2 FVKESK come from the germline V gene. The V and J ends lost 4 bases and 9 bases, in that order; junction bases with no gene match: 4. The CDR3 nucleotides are TGTGCCAGCAGCCGGGACAGGGCGAGTGAGCAGTTCTTC. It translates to CASSRDRASEQFF.

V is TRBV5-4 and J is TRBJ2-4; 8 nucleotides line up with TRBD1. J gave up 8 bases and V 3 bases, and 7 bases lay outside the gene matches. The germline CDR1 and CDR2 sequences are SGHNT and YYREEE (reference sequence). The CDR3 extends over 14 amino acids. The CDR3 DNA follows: TGTGCCAGCAGCTCGAGAGGACAGGGATACATTCAGTACTTC. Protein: CASSSRGQGYIQYF.

The CDR3 sequence is CAWSEGGPNEAFF. DNA for the CDR3: TGTGCCTGGAGTGAAGGGGGCCCGAATGAAGCTTTCTTT. J is TRBJ1-1 and V is TRBV30; 7 bases are a match to TRBD1. Germline V gene lookup returns CDR1 GTSNPN and CDR2 SVGIG (reference sequence). Germline trimming cut 1 base from V and 7 bases from J; bases unmatched to any gene: 6. CDR3 length equals 13 residues.

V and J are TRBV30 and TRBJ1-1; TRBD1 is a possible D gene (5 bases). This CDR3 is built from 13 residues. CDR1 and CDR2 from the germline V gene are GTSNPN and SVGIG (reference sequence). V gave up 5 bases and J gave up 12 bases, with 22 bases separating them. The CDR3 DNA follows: TGTGCCTGGGAATCGACAGAAGGGTCGTCAACTTTCTTT. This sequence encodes CAWESTEGSSTFF.

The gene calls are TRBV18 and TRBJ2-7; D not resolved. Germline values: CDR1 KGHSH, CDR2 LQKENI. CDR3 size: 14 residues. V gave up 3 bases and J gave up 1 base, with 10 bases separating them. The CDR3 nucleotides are TGTGCCAGCTCACCCGATGGCACATCCTACGAGCAGTACTTC. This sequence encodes CASSPDGTSYEQYF. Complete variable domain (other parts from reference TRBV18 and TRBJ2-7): NAGVMQNPRHLVRRRGQEARLRCSPMKGHSHVYWYRQLPEEGLKFMVYLQKENIIDESGMPKERFSAEFPKEGPSILRIQQVVRGDSAAYFCASSPDGTSYEQYFGPGTRLTVT.

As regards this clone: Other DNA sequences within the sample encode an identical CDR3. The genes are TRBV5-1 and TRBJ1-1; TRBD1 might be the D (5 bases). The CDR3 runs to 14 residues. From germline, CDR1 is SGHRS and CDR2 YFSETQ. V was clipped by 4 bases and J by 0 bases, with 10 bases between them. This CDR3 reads CASSLGHLNTEAFF. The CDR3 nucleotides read TGCGCCAGCAGCCTCGGACACCTGAACACTGAAGCTTTCTTT.

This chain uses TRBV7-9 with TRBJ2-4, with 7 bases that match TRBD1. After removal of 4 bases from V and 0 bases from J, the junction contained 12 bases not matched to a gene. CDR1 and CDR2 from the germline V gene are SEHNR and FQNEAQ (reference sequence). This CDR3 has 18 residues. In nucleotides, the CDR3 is TGTGCCAGCAGCTACACCCCCGGGACAGCTCTAGCCAAAAACATTCAGTACTTC. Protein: CASSYTPGTALAKNIQYF.

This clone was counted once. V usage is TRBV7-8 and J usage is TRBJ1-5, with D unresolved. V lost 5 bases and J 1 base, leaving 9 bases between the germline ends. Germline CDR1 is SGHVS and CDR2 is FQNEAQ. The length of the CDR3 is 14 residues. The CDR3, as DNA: TGTGCCAGCAGCCGAGGCGGGAGCAATCAGCCCCAGCATTTT. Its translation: CASSRGGSNQPQHF.

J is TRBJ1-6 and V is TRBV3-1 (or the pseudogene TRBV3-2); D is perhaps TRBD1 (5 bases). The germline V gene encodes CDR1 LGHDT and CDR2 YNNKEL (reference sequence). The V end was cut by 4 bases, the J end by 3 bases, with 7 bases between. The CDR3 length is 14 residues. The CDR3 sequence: CASSLTVYNSPLHF. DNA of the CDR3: TGTGCCAGCAGCCTGACAGTCTATAATTCACCCCTCCACTTT.

The CDR3 reads CATKAGSQGYEQYF. The CDR3 DNA follows: TGTGCCACCAAGGCGGGGTCCCAGGGATACGAGCAGTACTTC. The chain couples TRBV5-4 to TRBJ2-7, with D possibly matching TRBD2 (6 bases). V was shortened by 9 bases and J by 4 bases, with 20 bases between the two germline ends. The CDR3 runs 14 residues. Germline CDR1 SGHNT, CDR2 YYREEE (reference sequence).

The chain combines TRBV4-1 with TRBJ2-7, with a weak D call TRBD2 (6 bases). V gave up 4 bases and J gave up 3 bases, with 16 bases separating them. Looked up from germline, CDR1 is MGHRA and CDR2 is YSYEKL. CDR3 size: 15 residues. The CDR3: CASSRGDGGLYEQYF. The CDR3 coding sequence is TGCGCCAGCAGCCGGGGAGACGGGGGACTCTACGAGCAGTACTTC.

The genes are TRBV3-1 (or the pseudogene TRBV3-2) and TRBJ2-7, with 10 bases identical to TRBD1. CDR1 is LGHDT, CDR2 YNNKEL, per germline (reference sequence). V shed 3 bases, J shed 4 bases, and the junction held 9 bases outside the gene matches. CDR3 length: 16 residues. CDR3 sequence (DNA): TGTGCCAGCAGCCACCCACCGGGACAGGGGATATACGAGCAGTACTTC. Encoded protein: CASSHPPGQGIYEQYF.

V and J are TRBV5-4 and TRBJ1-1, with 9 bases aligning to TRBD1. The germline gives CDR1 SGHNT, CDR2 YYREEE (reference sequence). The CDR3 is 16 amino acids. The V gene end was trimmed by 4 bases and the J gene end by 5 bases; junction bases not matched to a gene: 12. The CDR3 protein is CASSPPGTGTWTEAFF. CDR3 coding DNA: TGTGCCAGCAGCCCTCCCGGGACAGGGACATGGACTGAAGCTTTCTTT.

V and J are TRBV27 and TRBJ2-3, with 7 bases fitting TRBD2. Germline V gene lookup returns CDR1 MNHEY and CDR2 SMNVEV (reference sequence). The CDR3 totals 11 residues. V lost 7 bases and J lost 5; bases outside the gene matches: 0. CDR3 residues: CASTGGDTQYF. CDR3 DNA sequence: TGTGCCAGCACGGGGGGAGATACGCAGTATTTT.

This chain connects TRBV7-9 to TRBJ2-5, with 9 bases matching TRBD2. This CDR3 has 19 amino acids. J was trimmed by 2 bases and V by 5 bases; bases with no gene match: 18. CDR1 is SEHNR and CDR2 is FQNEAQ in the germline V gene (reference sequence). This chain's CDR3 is CASSPRGLRRREGQETQYF. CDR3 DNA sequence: TGTGCCAGCAGCCCGAGGGGTCTACGTCGGCGGGAGGGACAAGAGACCCAGTACTTC.

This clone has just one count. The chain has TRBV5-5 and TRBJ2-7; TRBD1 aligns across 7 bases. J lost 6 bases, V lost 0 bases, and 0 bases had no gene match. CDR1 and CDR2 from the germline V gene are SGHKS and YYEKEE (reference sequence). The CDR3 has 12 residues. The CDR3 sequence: CASSLAGGEQYF. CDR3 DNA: TGTGCCAGCAGCTTGGCAGGGGGCGAGCAGTACTTC.

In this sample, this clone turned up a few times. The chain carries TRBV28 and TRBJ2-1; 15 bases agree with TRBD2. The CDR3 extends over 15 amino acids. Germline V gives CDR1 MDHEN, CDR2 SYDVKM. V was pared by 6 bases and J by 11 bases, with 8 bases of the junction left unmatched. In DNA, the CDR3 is TGTGCCAGCAGATCGGGACTAGCGGGAGGTCCAAAGCAGTTCTTC. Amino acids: CASRSGLAGGPKQFF.

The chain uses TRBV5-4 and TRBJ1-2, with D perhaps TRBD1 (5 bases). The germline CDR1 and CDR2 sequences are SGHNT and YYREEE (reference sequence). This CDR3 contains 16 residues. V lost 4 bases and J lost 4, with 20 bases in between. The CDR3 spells CASSQDGGALGYGYTF. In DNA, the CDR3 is TGTGCCAGCAGCCAGGATGGTGGGGCCCTCGGCTATGGCTACACCTTC.

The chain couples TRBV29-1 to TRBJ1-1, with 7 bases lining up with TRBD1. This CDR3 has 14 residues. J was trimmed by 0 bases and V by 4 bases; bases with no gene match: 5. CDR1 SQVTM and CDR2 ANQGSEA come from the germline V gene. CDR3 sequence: CSVGGQVMNTEAFF. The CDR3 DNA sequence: TGCAGCGTTGGCGGACAGGTTATGAACACTGAAGCTTTCTTT.

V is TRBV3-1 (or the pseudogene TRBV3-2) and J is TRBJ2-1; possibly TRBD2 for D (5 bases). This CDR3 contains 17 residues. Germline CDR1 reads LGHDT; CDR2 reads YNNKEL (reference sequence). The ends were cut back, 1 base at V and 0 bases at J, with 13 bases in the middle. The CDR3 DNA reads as TGTGCCAGCAGCCAAGGGTGGGAGTCCAGCTCCTACAATGAGCAGTTCTTC. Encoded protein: CASSQGWESSSYNEQFF.

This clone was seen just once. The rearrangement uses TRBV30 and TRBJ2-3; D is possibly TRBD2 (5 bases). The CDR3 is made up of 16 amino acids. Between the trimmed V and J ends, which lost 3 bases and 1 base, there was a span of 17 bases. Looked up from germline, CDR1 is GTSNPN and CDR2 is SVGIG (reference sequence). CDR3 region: CAWSKTRDSGTDTQYF. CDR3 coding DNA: TGTGCCTGGAGCAAAACTAGGGATTCGGGCACAGATACGCAGTATTTT.

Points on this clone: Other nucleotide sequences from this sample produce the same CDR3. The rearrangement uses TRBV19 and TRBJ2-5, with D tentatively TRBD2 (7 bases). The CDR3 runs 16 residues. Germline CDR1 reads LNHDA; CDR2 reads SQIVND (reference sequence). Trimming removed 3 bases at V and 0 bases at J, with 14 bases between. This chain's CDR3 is CASSMLGGPYQETQYF. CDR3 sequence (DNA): TGTGCCAGTAGTATGTTGGGGGGGCCATACCAAGAGACCCAGTACTTC.

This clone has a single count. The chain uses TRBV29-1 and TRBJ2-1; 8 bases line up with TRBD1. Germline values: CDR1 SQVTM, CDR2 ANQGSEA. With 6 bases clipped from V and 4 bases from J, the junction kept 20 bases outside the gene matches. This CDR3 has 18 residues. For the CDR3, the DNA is TGCAGCGTCATGGGGCGTGCACAGGGGGGAAAGATTTACAATGAGCAGTTCTTC. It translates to CSVMGRAQGGKIYNEQFF.

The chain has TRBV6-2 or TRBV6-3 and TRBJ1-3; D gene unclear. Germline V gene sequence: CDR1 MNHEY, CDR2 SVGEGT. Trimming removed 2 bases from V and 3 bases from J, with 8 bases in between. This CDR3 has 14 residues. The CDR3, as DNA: TGTGCCAGCAGTTACCGGGGAGTTGGAAACACCATATATTTT. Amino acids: CASSYRGVGNTIYF.

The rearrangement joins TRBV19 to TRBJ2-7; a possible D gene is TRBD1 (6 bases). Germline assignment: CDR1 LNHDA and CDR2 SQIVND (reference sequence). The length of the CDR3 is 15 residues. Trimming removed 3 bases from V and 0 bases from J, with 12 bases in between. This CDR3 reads CASSIRGPVSYEQYF. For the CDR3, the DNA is TGTGCCAGTAGTATCAGGGGACCCGTCTCCTACGAGCAGTACTTC.

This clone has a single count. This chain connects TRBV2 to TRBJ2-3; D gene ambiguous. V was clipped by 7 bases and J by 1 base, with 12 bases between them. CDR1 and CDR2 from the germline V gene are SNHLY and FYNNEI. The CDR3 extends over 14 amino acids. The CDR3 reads CASKDPGGTDTQYF. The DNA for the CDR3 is TGTGCCAGCAAAGACCCAGGCGGCACAGATACGCAGTATTTT.

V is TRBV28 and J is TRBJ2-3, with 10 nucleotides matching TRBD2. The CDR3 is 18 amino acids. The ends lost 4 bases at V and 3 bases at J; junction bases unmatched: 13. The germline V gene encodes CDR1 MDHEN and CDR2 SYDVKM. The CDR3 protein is CASSSLASDSGRTDTQYF. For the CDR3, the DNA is TGTGCCAGCAGTTCCCTCGCTTCTGATAGCGGGAGGACAGATACGCAGTATTTT.